This entry features one TCR beta chain sequence. Its antigen is still unknown. One base away there is no much larger clone; base qualities are not given. Receptor amplification or capture employed the immunoSEQ multiplex PCR assay. For the multiplex PCR, a mixture combining 60 forward primers for TCR Vbeta segments and 13 reverse primers for TCR Jbeta segments was used. Amplification of the CDR3 region of rearranged TCR beta genes was performed with a multiplex PCR assay on genomic DNA. The amplified TCR beta libraries were sequenced on the Illumina HiSeq System as 87-base-pair reads. The paper's data handling went like this. A later analysis tallied 70 million to 100 million unique TCR beta chains across the 610 or so repertoires, and some 10 million of those chains were shared by two or more donors. A nearest-neighbor algorithm error-corrected the raw reads and collapsed the reads into unique sequences, merging closely related sequences to remove PCR and sequencing errors. V, D and J gene segments were assigned by aligning CDR3 sequences to IMGT reference sequences. For a sequence to be retained, a match of at least six nucleotides was required to both a V gene segment and a J gene segment. Rearrangements were classified as productive when the CDR3 lacked stop codons and remained in frame with V and J, and all other rearrangements were classified as non-productive. CDR3 was defined according to IMGT convention as the region running from the second conserved V-encoded cysteine to the conserved J-encoded phenylalanine. In an earlier analysis of more than 550 of the donors, sequences lacking an unambiguous match to a single V gene segment were excluded. In an earlier analysis of roughly 500 of the donors, V segments were called functional above 56.7% productive rearrangements and were called segregating when the between-donor standard deviation exceeded 5%. A statistical classification framework was developed to diagnose cytomegalovirus status using the catalog of TCR beta chain sequences. In a later analysis, TCR nucleotide sequences were compared against IMGT/GENE-DB human TR gene sequences so that V and J genes could be assigned. A later analysis assigned CDR3 sequences and most-parsimonious VDJ recombination scenarios with the TCRdist pipeline. A later analysis defined each TCR beta chain by its CDR3 amino acid sequence plus V-gene family, and excluded reads lacking a unique V-gene family. In a later analysis, some 600 highly shared, low-generation-probability nucleotide sequences were removed to address suspected cross-contamination and a sequencing artifact. In a later analysis, a clonal expansion index for each public chain was calculated from normalized within-repertoire ranks of inferred template counts. In a later analysis, generation probabilities were computed with a VDJ recombination model fitted to out-of-frame rearrangements, and the resulting probabilities were checked against IGoR. In a later analysis, hypergeometric tests were used to score TCR-TCR, TCR-HLA and TCR-CMV co-occurrence, with a repertoire-size bias correction applied to TCR pairs. In a later analysis, false discovery rates were estimated by permuting HLA or CMV assignments 20 times. In a later analysis, co-occurring TCRs were grouped using DBSCAN, and TCRdist sequence similarity was added for clustering within HLA-allele-positive subsets. Co-occurrence clustering excluded repertoires with fewer than 30,000 or more than 120,000 public chains, plus five with anomalous nucleotide sharing. Drawn from immuneACCESS, this table holds only the in-frame rearrangements with V and J called that TCRdb kept. Clones are partly lost; checked studies trace under half to an unresolved V gene and leave the rest unexplained. Clonal size and the V and J genes are those of that table, whereas D and trimming came from the DNA. For this sample the table gives over 100,000 clones, of which around 73% were detected only once. The ten largest make up 1.4% to 1.5% of the sample.

The entry originates in a study of cytomegalovirus exposure and HLA in healthy donors (dated by TCRdb to the late 2010s). Describing the broader study: An earlier analysis of about 530 of the donors reported approximately 300 Gb of sequence data and around 110 million unique TCR beta sequences obtained from 150 million to 200 million T cells. An early release that covered more than 550 HLA-typed donors contained around 300 gigabases of sequencing data and tens of millions of unique TCR sequences. Of the roughly 400 genotyped donors, over 70% fell in the genetic ancestry cluster associated with self-reported Caucasian donors. The study aimed to test whether signatures of past pathogen exposure could be identified by cataloging public T cell receptors. The study profiled the T cell repertoires of about 720 subjects by immunosequencing and related them to cytomegalovirus serostatus. Besides the first cohort of approximately 670 subjects, a separate validation cohort made up of around 120 different subjects was used. The study combined high-throughput TCR immunosequencing, statistical association of individual TCRs with disease status, and machine learning to predict cytomegalovirus infection status. A later analysis re-analyzed previously published TCR beta repertoires from hundreds of donors and added high-resolution HLA genotyping to study TCR occurrence patterns. In the later analysis, no new phenotypic data were used to find candidate immune exposures; instead, reliance was placed on TCR beta sequences and their occurrence across donors. An earlier analysis of fewer than 750 of the donors used high-throughput TCR beta sequencing to judge whether each TCR beta V gene segment behaved as functional or pseudogenic. Donor age, sex, ethnicity and CMV serostatus were collected together with the repertoire data. In a later genetic analysis, genome-wide SNP genotypes for about three fifths of the roughly 670 donors were used, and that subset was treated as a discovery cohort. Every discovery cohort repertoire had been produced on one sequencing platform. Class I and class II HLA loci were covered by the typing at four-digit resolution. Typing coverage differed by locus: A, B, C, DRB1 and DQB1 were typed in about 620-640 donors, DQA1 in 522, DPA1 in around 610, and DPB1 in 472. Roughly five DR-DQ haplotypes were handled as single units for association and clustering, since linkage in the cohort was strong. Among around 400 genotyped donors of the cohort, an average of approximately 240,000 unique TCR beta nucleotide sequences were sequenced per donor, about a sixth of them non-productive. General study outcomes and caveats: The study gave a list of about 150 TCR beta chains associated with cytomegalovirus. The earlier analysis of nearly 600 of the donors excluded fewer than 20 rarely observed V segments, including chromosome 9 orphons, because counts were too low. Correlated functional status among segregating V segments might be attributable to linkage disequilibrium, but an unknown experimental factor could not be ruled out. Broadly in line with IMGT annotations, most TCR beta V segments showed up in productive rearrangements about 87% or about 30% of the time in an earlier analysis of 450 to 600 of the donors. Most TCR sequences were seen in very few donors, while some public TCRs were found in many individuals. According to a later analysis, TCR association rates differed among HLA loci, with DRB1 alleles showing the most associated TCRs and HLA-C alleles showing the fewest. Strong co-occurrence of HLA alleles, especially DR and DQ, made assigning TCR associations to individual alleles difficult. Immune exposure information for the cohort was limited to CMV serostatus. A further reported finding was that TCR beta sequences accurately predicted the HLA-A and HLA-B alleles for most subjects in the first cohort. A later analysis reported that several top co-occurrence clusters appeared linked to parvovirus B19, influenza, CMV and Epstein-Barr virus. According to the authors, the approach could potentially be generalized to other disease states and immunological phenotypes. HLA typing was unavailable for some donors at each locus, so association tests used only the typed subset. In this cohort, only TCR beta chains were sequenced, and detectable features were limited by the absence of alpha or paired-chain data. In a later analysis, most CMV-associated TCR beta chains were found to appear HLA-restricted, with HLA associations seemingly driven largely by CMV exposure. Compared with the 666-donor mean, donors in an Asian-associated ancestry cluster had fewer N-insertions in productive TCRs, according to a later genetic analysis. The classifier was reported to diagnose cytomegalovirus status with high specificity and sensitivity in both the original and validation cohorts. Specific HLA alleles were associated with some 15,000 TCR beta sequences at a false discovery rate of 0.05 in a later analysis. In vitro tests confirmed that a few of the cytomegalovirus-associated TCR beta chains recognize cytomegalovirus antigens. Compared with equally common non-associated chains, HLA-associated TCR beta chains in a later analysis were more clonally expanded and had lower generation probabilities. The sequencing pipeline was judged likely to have produced a cluster of highly shared sequence variants as a technical artifact. Some IMGT-functional V segments, including TRBV6-2 and TRBV6-3, could not be distinguished by the 87-base-pair reads and were therefore excluded. The presence/absence analyses assumed that sequencing depth was roughly uniform across donors, and that assumption may not be true. In a later genetic analysis, a missense DCLRE1C variant was associated with V-gene and J-gene trimming of TCR beta chains, and the association was replicated in an independent cohort.

CDR1 and CDR2 are read off the germline V gene as MDHEN and SYDVKM. The CDR3 sequence holds 14 residues, the cysteine and phenylalanine included. Of the read, only the CDR3 DNA is kept; its 42 bases are in frame from base 1. The germline ends are 10 bases apart after V is trimmed by 2 bases and J by 5 bases. The cohort consisted of approximately 690 healthy bone marrow donors. At the time of sampling, all cohort members were nominally healthy, though unrecorded immune exposures were likely present. The donor was CMV seronegative and was included in the group of around 320 seronegative cohort members. A peripheral blood sample was provided by each donor, and peripheral blood mononuclear cells were used for TCR beta sequencing. The Qiagen DNeasy Blood Extraction Kit was used to extract genomic DNA from the blood cell samples.

This chain is built from TRBV28 and TRBJ1-5; D gene: possibly TRBD1, on 6 matching bases. Input material: PBMCs. This TCR was recovered from a female donor in good health and CMV-seronegative. The sequence in DNA is TGTGCCAGCAGTTTAACACAGGGTGATCAGCCCCAGCATTTT. Translated, it gives CASSLTQGDQPQHF.